What follows describes a single T cell receptor beta chain. TCRdb itself ran the 5' RACE reads through MiXCR, one entry per CDR3 protein. The sample carries approximately 560,000 distinct CDR3 sequences, roughly 17% recorded once. Germline CDR1 and CDR2: SGHNT and YYREEE (reference sequence). There are 13 residues in the CDR3. With 5 bases removed from V and 4 bases from J, the gap between germline ends came to 11 bases. This sample was included in a study of T-cell memory formation after mild COVID-19. The origin of this receptor is an adult woman who had mild COVID-19 (a few samples of this study predate the infection). Cell type and time point are not known. Material: PBMCs or a T cell subset sorted from them (not recorded which). This chain links TRBV5-4 with TRBJ2-3; D remains unclear. The CDR3 protein is CASRRVPSDTQYF. The DNA for the CDR3 is TGTGCCAGCAGACGGGTCCCCTCAGATACGCAGTATTTT. Complete variable domain (other parts from reference TRBV5-4 and TRBJ2-3): ETGVTQSPTHLIKTRGQQVTLRCSSQSGHNTVSWYQQALGQGPQFIFQYYREEENGRGNFPPRFSGLQFPNYSSELNVNALELDDSALYLCASRRVPSDTQYFGPGTRLTVL.